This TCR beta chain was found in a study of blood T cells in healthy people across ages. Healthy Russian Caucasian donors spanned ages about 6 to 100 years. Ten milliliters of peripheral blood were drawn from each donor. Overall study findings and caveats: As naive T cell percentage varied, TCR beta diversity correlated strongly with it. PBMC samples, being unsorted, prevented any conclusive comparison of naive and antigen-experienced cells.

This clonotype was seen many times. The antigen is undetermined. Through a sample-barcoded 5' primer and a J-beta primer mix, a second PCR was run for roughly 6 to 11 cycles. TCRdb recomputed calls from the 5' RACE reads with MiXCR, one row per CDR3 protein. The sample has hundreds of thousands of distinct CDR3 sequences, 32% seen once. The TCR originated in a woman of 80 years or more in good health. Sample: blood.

The CDR3 DNA is TGTGCCAGCAGTCGGACTAGCGGGGAAGGGGATGAGCAGTTCTTC. Protein: CASSRTSGEGDEQFF. This chain connects TRBV7-2 to TRBJ2-1; 12 bases map to TRBD2. The CDR3 runs 15 residues. Per germline, CDR1 SGHTA and CDR2 FQGNSA. V shed 6 bases and J 8 bases; nucleotides not matched to a gene: 8.